Listed here is a single TCR beta chain. What it binds is unknown. These data are taken from a study of Tregs in tolerant kidney transplant recipients. The study's findings and limits: Biological reproducibility was not directly addressed, but technical replication error appeared minimal.

Method: immunoSEQ multiplex PCR; TCRdb's copy keeps in-frame clones and lacks some. The sample yields around 120,000 clones, around nine tenths seen once. Germline V gene lookup returns CDR1 LNHDA and CDR2 SQIVND (reference sequence). The CDR3 runs 17 residues. The V end was cut by 2 bases, the J end by 1 base, with 14 bases between. The TCR comes from a human donor in good health. Sequenced material: CD4+ T cells from blood. The rearrangement links TRBV19 to TRBJ2-2, with TRBD1 as a possible D gene (5 bases). CDR3 region: CASSIPRTWRNTGELFF. DNA for the CDR3: TGTGCCAGTAGTATACCCCGGACATGGAGGAACACCGGGGAGCTGTTTTTT.